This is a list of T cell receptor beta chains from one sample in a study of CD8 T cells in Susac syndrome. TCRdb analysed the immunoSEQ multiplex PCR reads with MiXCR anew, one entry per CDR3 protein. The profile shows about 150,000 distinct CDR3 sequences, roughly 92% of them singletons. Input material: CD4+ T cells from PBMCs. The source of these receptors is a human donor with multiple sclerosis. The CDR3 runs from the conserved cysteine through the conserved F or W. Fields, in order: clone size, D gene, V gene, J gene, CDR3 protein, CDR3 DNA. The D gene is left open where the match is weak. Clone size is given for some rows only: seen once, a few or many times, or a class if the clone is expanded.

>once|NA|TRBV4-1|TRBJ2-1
CASSQGVYGSNEQFF
TGCGCCAGCAGCCAAGGGGTGTATGGATCCAATGAGCAGTTCTTC
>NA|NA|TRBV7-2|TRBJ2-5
CASSLEANRETQYF
TGTGCCAGCAGCTTAGAAGCCAACAGGGAGACCCAGTACTTC
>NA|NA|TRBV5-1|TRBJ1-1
CASSLDSSDSEAFF
TGCGCCAGCAGCTTGGACTCATCAGACAGCGAAGCTTTCTTT
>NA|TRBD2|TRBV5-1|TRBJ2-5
CASSSHRTSGQETQYF
TGCGCCAGCAGCTCGCACCGGACTAGCGGCCAAGAGACCCAGTACTTC
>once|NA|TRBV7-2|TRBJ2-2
CASSPSQNTGELFF
TGTGCCAGCAGCCCGAGCCAGAACACCGGGGAGCTGTTTTTT
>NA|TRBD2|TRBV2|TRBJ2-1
CASRGGASYNEQFF
TGTGCCAGCCGCGGGGGGGCTTCCTACAATGAGCAGTTCTTC
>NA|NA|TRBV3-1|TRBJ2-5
CASSQVSGLETQYF
TGTGCCAGCAGCCAAGTATCGGGGCTGGAGACCCAGTACTTC
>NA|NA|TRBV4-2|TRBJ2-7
CASSQVSQHYEQYF
TGTGCCAGCAGCCAAGTTTCCCAGCATTACGAGCAGTACTTC
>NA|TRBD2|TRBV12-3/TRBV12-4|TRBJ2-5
CATTTGLLQETQYF
TGTGCCACCACTACGGGACTACTCCAAGAGACCCAGTACTTC
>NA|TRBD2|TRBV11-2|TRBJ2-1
CASSRRLAGGIYNEQFF
TGTGCCAGCAGCCGACGACTAGCGGGAGGAATCTACAATGAGCAGTTCTTC
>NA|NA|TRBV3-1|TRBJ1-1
CASSQGDRYVEAFF
TGTGCCAGCAGCCAGGGGGATCGGTACGTTGAAGCTTTCTTT
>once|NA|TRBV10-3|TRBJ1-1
CAISEAKITNTEAFF
TGTGCCATCAGTGAGGCGAAAATCACGAACACTGAAGCTTTCTTT
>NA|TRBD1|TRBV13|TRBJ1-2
CASSLQGASNYGYTF
TGTGCCAGCAGCTTACAGGGGGCGTCTAACTATGGCTACACCTTC
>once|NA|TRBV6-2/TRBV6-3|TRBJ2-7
CASSYSVLAVYYEQYF
TGTGCCAGCAGTTACTCGGTATTAGCGGTCTACTACGAGCAGTACTTC
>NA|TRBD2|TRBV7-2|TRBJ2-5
CASSLAGLAGVETQYF
TGTGCCAGCAGCTTAGCGGGACTAGCGGGAGTGGAGACCCAGTACTTC
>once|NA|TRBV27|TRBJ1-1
CASSLYPENTEAFF
TGTGCCAGCAGTTTATATCCAGAGAACACTGAAGCTTTCTTT
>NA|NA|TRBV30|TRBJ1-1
CAWSVGGTEAFF
TGTGCCTGGAGTGTAGGGGGGACTGAAGCTTTCTTT
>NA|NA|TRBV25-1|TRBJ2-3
CASSERLPGGVDTQYF
TGTGCCAGCAGTGAAAGGCTCCCCGGAGGTGTAGATACGCAGTATTTT
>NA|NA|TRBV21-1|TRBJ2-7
CASSPRPRLAGRKSYEQYF
TGTGCCAGCAGCCCGCGACCTCGACTAGCGGGAAGGAAGTCCTACGAGCAGTACTTC
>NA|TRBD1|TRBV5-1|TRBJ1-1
CASSLMTGMDTEAFF
TGCGCCAGCAGCTTAATGACAGGGATGGACACTGAAGCTTTCTTT
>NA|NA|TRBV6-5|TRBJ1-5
CASSIRANQPQHF
TGTGCCAGCAGTATCAGAGCCAATCAGCCCCAGCATTTT
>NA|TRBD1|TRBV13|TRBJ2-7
CASSPLDRGYVEQYF
TGTGCCAGCAGCCCTTTGGACAGGGGGTATGTGGAGCAGTACTTC
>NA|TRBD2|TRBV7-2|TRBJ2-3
CASSLDSGGADTQYF
TGTGCCAGCAGCCTAGACTCGGGGGGAGCAGATACGCAGTATTTT
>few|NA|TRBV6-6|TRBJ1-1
CASSYQGDTEAFF
TGTGCCAGCAGTTACCAAGGCGACACTGAAGCTTTCTTT
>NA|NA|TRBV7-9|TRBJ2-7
CASSLEGGFYEQYF
TGTGCCAGCAGCTTAGAGGGGGGGTTCTACGAGCAGTACTTC